The present T cell receptor (beta chain) was sequenced within a study of blood T cell repertoires in COVID-19. The data were produced by immunoSEQ multiplex PCR, yet TCRdb's version contains in-frame clones alone and is incomplete. Here the sample spans approximately 230,000 clones, just over 90% being singletons. V was shortened by 4 bases and J by 0 bases, with 18 bases between the two germline ends. Germline V gene lookup returns CDR1 SQVTM and CDR2 ANQGSEA. There are 16 residues in the CDR3. The TCR comes from a woman aged 18-30 years who had recovered from COVID-19. The sequenced sample was PBMCs or T cells enriched from blood (not recorded which). The chain carries TRBV29-1 and TRBJ1-1, with D perhaps matching TRBD1 (5 bases). CDR3 residues: CSVAEQQGVMNTEAFF. CDR3 bases: TGCAGCGTTGCGGAGCAGCAGGGTGTCATGAACACTGAAGCTTTCTTT.